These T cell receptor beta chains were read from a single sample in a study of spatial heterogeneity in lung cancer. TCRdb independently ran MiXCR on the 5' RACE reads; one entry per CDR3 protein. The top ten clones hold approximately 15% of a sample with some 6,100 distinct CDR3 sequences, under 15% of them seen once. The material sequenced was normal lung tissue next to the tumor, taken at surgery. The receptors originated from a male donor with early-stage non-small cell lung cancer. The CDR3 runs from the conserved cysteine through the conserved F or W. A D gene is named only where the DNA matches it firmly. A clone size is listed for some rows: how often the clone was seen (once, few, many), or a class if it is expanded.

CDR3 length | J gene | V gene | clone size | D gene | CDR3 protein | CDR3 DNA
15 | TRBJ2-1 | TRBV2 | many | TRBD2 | CASKWASGDYNEQFF | TGTGCCAGCAAGTGGGCTAGCGGAGACTACAATGAGCAGTTCTTC
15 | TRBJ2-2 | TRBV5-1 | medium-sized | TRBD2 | CASSFLTSGTGELFF | TGCGCCAGCAGCTTTTTGACTAGCGGCACCGGGGAGCTGTTTTTT
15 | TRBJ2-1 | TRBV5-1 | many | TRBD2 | CASSQTSGGYNEQFF | TGCGCCAGCAGCCAGACTAGCGGGGGCTACAATGAGCAGTTCTTC
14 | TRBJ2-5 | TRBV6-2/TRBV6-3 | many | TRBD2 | CASSQREGVETQYF | TGTGCCAGCAGCCAGCGGGAGGGTGTAGAGACCCAGTACTTC
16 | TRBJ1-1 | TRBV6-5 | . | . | CASSLNQGGYGTEAFF | TGTGCCAGCAGCTTAAACCAAGGAGGCTACGGCACTGAAGCTTTCTTT
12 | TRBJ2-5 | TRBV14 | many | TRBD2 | CASSPVGRVQYF | TGTGCCAGCAGCCCTGTTGGGAGGGTCCAGTACTTC
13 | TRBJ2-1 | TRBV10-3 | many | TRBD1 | CAIKPRGRDEQFF | TGTGCCATCAAGCCCAGGGGGCGGGATGAGCAGTTCTTC
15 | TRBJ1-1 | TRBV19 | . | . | CASSTSNEGVTEAFF | TGTGCCAGTAGTACTTCCAACGAGGGGGTCACTGAAGCTTTCTTT
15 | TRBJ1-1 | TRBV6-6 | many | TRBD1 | CASSYTGRGLTEAFF | TGTGCCAGCAGTTACACGGGCAGGGGGCTCACTGAAGCTTTCTTT
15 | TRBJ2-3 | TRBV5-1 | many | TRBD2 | CASRTEAGGRTAQYF | TGCGCCAGCAGGACCGAGGCGGGCGGGAGAACTGCGCAGTATTTT
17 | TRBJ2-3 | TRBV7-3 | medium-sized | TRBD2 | CASSKRIAGGPTDTQYF | TGTGCCAGCAGCAAAAGAATAGCGGGAGGGCCGACAGATACGCAGTATTTT
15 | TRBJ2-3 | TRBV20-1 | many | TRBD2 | CSARTGLAGEDTQYF | TGCAGTGCTAGAACTGGACTAGCGGGAGAAGATACGCAGTATTTT
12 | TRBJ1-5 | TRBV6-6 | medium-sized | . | CASTNSNQPQHF | TGTGCCAGCACCAACAGCAATCAGCCCCAGCATTTT
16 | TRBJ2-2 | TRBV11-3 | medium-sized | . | CASSLDVPENTGELFF | TGTGCCAGCAGCTTAGATGTCCCGGAGAACACCGGGGAGCTGTTTTTT
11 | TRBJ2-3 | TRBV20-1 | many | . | CSASFAAAQYF | TGCAGTGCTAGCTTTGCGGCGGCGCAGTATTTT
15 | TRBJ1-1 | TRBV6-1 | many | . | CASSPQGPANTEAFF | TGTGCCAGCTCGCCCCAGGGGCCAGCTAACACTGAAGCTTTCTTT
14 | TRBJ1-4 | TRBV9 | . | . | CASSPRRLGEKLFF | TGTGCCAGCAGCCCCCGGAGATTGGGGGAAAAACTGTTTTTT
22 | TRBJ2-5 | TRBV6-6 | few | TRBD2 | CASSYYPGTSGREGPFQETQYF | TGTGCCAGCAGTTACTACCCCGGGACTAGCGGGAGAGAAGGGCCTTTCCAAGAGACCCAGTACTTC
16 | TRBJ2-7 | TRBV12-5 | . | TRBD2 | CASAPSGLAGANEQYF | TGTGCTAGTGCTCCGTCCGGACTAGCGGGAGCTAACGAGCAGTACTTC
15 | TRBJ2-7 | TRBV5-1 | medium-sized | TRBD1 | CASSPWDRGSYEQYF | TGCGCCAGCAGCCCCTGGGACAGGGGGAGCTACGAGCAGTACTTC
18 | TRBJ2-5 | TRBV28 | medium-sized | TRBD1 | CASRLGQFLSSIQETQYF | TGTGCCAGCAGATTGGGACAGTTTCTGTCCTCTATCCAAGAGACCCAGTACTTC
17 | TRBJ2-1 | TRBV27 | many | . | CASSPIQGLRATNEQFF | TGTGCCAGCAGTCCAATTCAGGGGCTCCGTGCTACAAATGAGCAGTTCTTC
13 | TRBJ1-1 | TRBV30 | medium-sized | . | CAWSVWENTEAFF | TGTGCCTGGAGTGTATGGGAGAACACTGAAGCTTTCTTT
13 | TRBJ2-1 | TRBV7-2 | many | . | CASSLRLANEQFF | TGTGCCAGCAGCTTACGGCTAGCGAATGAGCAGTTCTTC
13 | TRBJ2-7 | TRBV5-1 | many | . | CASSLASPYEQYF | TGCGCCAGCAGCTTGGCCAGCCCCTACGAGCAGTACTTC
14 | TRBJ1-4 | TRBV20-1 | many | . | CSARDSGAHEKLFF | TGCAGTGCTAGAGATTCGGGGGCACATGAAAAACTGTTTTTT
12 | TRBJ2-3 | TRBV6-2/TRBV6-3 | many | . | CASSSGDTTQYF | TGTGCCAGCAGTTCCGGGGATACAACCCAGTATTTT
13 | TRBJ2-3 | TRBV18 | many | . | CASSPLRGDTQYF | TGTGCCAGCTCACCACTACGGGGGGATACGCAGTATTTT
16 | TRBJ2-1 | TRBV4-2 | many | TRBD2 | CASSTRGGGAYNEQFF | TGTGCCAGCAGCACTCGCGGGGGAGGCGCCTACAATGAGCAGTTCTTC
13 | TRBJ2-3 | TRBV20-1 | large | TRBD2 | CSAPGGSTDTQYF | TGCAGTGCTCCCGGGGGGAGCACAGATACGCAGTATTTT
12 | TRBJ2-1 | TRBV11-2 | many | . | CASSLGGLDRFF | TGTGCCAGCAGCTTAGGGGGACTCGATCGGTTCTTC
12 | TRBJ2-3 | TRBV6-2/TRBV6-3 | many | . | CASSYSKDTQYF | TGTGCCAGCAGTTACTCGAAAGATACGCAGTATTTT
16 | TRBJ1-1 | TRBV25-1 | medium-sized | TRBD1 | CAIGEGAEWVNTEAFF | TGTGCCATCGGGGAGGGGGCGGAATGGGTGAACACTGAAGCTTTCTTT
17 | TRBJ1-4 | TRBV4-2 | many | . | CASSQDLALATNEKLFF | TGTGCCAGCAGCCAAGATCTCGCACTCGCAACTAATGAAAAACTGTTTTTT
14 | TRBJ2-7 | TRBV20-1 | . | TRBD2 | CSARRSGRAYEQYF | TGCAGTGCTAGACGGAGCGGGAGGGCCTACGAGCAGTACTTC
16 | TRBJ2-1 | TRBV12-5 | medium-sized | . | CASGLGPGQSKEGQFF | TGTGCTAGTGGTTTGGGGCCAGGACAATCAAAAGAGGGGCAGTTCTTC
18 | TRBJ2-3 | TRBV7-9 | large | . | CASSLRVPNSLGGDTQYF | TGTGCCAGCAGCTTAAGGGTGCCGAACAGCCTGGGTGGAGATACGCAGTATTTT
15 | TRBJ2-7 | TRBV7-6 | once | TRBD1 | CASSLRTGGFYEQYF | TGTGCCAGCAGCTTGAGGACAGGGGGTTTCTACGAGCAGTACTTC
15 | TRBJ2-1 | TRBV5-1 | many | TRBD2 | CASSLDPAGVNEQFF | TGCGCCAGCAGCTTGGATCCAGCGGGAGTGAATGAGCAGTTCTTC
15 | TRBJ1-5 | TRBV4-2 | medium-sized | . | CASSQGSNSNQPQHF | TGTGCCAGCAGCCAGGGCAGTAATAGCAATCAGCCCCAGCATTTT
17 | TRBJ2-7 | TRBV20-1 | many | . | CSASSSQGHSPPYEQYF | TGCAGTGCTAGTAGTTCGCAGGGGCACTCGCCCCCCTACGAGCAGTACTTC
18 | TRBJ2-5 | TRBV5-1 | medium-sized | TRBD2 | CASSLPYLAGGPQETQYF | TGCGCCAGCAGCTTGCCCTACTTAGCGGGAGGCCCACAAGAGACCCAGTACTTC
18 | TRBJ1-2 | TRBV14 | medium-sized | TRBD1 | CASSQDPPGGVGEGGYTF | TGTGCCAGCAGCCAAGACCCCCCAGGGGGAGTGGGAGAAGGTGGCTACACCTTC
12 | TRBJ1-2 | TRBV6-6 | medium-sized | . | CASSDDIYGYTF | TGTGCCAGCAGTGACGACATCTATGGCTACACCTTC
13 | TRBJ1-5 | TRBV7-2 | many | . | CASSLGRYQPQHF | TGTGCCAGCAGCTTAGGTCGGTATCAGCCCCAGCATTTT
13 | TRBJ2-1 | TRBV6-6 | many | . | CASSPGTRGEQFF | TGTGCCAGCAGTCCCGGGACCCGGGGTGAGCAGTTCTTC
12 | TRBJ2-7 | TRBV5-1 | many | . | CASSLVPYEQYF | TGCGCCAGCAGCTTGGTCCCCTACGAGCAGTACTTC
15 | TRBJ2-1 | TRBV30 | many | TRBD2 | CAWSVLAGGYNEQFF | TGTGCCTGGAGTGTACTAGCGGGAGGGTACAATGAGCAGTTCTTC